This T cell receptor (beta chain) was found in a study of T cell repertoires in cytomegalovirus infection (dated by TCRdb to the late 2010s). Concerning the study at large: Peptide stimulations targeted recently identified HLA-C-restricted CMV epitopes, whose presentation resists viral immunomodulation, together with well-studied HLA-B-restricted epitopes. Because public TCR beta signatures pointed to carriage of CMV infection together with the matching HLA type, the HLA type of each donor mattered for the analysis.

TCRdb shows the sequencer as Illumina HiSeq 1500. Through fastp at Q25 and MiXCR, TCRdb rebuilt clones from the public reads, retaining in-frame beta chains. CDR3 protein duplicates are merged, each entry listing the most common genes and DNA. The sample table holds roughly 120,000 distinct CDR3 sequences, of which over 30% were seen once. The ten largest clones represent roughly 53% of the sample. Clipping removes 1 base from V and 4 bases from J, with 9 as the unmatched junction base count. CDR1 SGHRS and CDR2 YFSETQ are derived from the germline V gene. The CDR3 numbers 17 residues from cysteine through phenylalanine. Only the CDR3 region is kept as DNA, spanning 51 bases read in frame from base 1. The treatment or condition label, as the study defines it: in vitro stimulation with specific CMV peptide epitopes to enrich CMV-specific T cells. On the study overall, not on this receptor specifically: Carriers of CMV infection plus the relevant HLA type were discriminated by the cumulative frequency of public TCR beta family members in the study cohort and in an independent roughly 320-donor cohort. In the ex vivo response, HLA-C-restricted CMV-specific TCR beta clonotypes were dominant, and in two of eight donors the single most frequent clonotype came from this HLA-C-restricted group.

Concerning this clonotype: Its antigen is not yet known. Base qualities are not provided; no much larger clone lies one nucleotide away.

The receptor's source is a human donor in good health (CMV status not recorded). Some clones in this sample may be carry-over from other donors' samples. The sample here was CD8+ T cells from cultured PBMCs, taken from culture after CMV antigen stimulation. The sequence is built from TRBV5-1 and TRBJ2-1; 9 bases in the junction line up with TRBD1. The sequenced DNA is TGCGCCAGCAGCTTGCGACTCACAGGGGGCGCTTACAATGAGCAGTTCTTC. It codes for CASSLRLTGGAYNEQFF.